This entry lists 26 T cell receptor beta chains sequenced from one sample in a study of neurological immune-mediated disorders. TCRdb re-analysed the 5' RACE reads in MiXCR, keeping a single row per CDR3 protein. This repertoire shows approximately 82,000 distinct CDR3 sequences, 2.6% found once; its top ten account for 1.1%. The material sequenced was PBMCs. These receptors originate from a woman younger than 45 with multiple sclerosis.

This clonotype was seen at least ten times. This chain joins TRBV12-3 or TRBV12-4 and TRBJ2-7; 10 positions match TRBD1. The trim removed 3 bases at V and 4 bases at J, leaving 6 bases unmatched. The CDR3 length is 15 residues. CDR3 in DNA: TGTGCCAGCAGTTTGGGACAGGGGAATCTGTACGAGCAGTACTTC. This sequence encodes CASSLGQGNLYEQYF.

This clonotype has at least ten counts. The CDR3: CASSLTLPEAFF. DNA for the CDR3: TGTGCCAGCAGCCTGACACTGCCTGAAGCTTTCTTT. The chain combines TRBV28 with TRBJ1-1; no clear D gene. V dropped 6 bases and J dropped 6 bases, with 11 bases sitting between them. Germline V lookup: CDR1 MDHEN, CDR2 SYDVKM. This CDR3 is built from 12 residues.

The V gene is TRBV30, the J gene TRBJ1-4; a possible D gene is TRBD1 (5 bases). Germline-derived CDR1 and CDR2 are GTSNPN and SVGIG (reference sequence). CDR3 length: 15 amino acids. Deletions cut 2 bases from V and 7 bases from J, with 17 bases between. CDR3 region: CAWSIHGGSSEKLFF. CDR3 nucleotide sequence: TGTGCCTGGAGTATCCACGGGGGATCGAGTGAAAAACTGTTTTTT.

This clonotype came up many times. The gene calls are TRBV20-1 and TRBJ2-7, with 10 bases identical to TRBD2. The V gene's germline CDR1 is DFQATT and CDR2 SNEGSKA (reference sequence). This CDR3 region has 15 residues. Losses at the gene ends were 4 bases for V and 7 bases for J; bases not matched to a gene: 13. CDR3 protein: CSAKSSTLAGEEQYF. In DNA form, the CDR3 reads TGCAGTGCTAAGTCAAGTACGCTAGCGGGAGAAGAGCAGTACTTC.

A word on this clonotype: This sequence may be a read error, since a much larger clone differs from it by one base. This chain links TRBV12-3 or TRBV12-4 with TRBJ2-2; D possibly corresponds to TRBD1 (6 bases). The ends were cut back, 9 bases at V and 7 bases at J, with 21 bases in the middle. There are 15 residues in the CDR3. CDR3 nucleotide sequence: TGTGCCAGAAGGCCCCGAACAGGGTGGAGCGGGGAGCTGTTTTTT. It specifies CARRPRTGWSGELFF.

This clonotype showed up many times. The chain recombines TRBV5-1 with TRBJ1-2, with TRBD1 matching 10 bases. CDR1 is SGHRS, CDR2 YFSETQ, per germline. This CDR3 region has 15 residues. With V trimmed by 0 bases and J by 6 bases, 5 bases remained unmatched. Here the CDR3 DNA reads TGCGCCAGCAGCTTGGGGACAGGGGGGGTCCATGGCTACACCTTC. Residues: CASSLGTGGVHGYTF.

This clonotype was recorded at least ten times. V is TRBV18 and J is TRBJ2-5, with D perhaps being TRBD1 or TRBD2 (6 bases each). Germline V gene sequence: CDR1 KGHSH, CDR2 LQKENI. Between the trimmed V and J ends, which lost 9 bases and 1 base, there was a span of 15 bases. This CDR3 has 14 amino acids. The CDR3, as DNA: TGTGCCAGTAAACCGCCGGGGGCCCAAGAGACCCAGTACTTC. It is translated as CASKPPGAQETQYF.

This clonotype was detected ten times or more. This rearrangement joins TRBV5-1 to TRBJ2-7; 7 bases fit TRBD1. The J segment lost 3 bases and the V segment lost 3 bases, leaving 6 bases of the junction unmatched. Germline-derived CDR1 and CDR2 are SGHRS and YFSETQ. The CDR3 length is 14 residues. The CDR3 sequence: CASSYTTGNYEQYF. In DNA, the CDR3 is TGCGCCAGCAGCTACACGACAGGGAACTACGAGCAGTACTTC.

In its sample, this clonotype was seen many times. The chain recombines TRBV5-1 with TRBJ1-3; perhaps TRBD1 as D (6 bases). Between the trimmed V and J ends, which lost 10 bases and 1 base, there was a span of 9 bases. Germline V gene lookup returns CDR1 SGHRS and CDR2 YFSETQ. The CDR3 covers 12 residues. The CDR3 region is CASTGSGNTIYF. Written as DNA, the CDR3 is TGCGCCTCAACAGGGTCTGGAAACACCATATATTTT. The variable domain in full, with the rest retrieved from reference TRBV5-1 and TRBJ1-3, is KAGVTQTPRYLIKTRGQQVTLSCSPISGHRSVSWYQQTPGQGLQFLFEYFSETQRNKGNFPGRFSGRQFSNSRSEMNVSTLELGDSALYLCASTGSGNTIYFGEGSWLTVV.

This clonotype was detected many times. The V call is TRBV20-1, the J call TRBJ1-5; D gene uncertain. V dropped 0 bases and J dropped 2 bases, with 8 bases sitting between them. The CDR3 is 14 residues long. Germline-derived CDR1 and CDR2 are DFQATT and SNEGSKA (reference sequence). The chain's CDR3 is CSARDHSGNQPQHF. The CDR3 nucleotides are TGCAGTGCTAGAGATCATTCGGGCAATCAGCCCCAGCATTTT.

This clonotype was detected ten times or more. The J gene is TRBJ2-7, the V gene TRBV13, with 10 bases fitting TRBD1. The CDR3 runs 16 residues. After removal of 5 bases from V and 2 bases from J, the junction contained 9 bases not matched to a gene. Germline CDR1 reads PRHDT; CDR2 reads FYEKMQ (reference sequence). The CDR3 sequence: CASSPTGQGGPYEQYF. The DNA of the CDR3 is TGTGCCAGCAGCCCAACTGGACAGGGGGGCCCCTACGAGCAGTACTTC. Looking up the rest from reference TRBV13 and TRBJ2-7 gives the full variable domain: AAGVIQSPRHLIKEKRETATLKCYPIPRHDTVYWYQQGPGQDPQFLISFYEKMQSDKGSIPDRFSAQQFSDYHSELNMSSLELGDSALYFCASSPTGQGGPYEQYFGPGTRLTVT.

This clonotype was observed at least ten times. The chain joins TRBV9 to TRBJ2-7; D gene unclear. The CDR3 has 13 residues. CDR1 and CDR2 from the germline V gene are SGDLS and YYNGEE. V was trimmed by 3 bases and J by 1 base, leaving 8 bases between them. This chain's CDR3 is CASSGTDSYEQYF. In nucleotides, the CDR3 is TGTGCCAGCAGCGGTACAGATTCCTACGAGCAGTACTTC.

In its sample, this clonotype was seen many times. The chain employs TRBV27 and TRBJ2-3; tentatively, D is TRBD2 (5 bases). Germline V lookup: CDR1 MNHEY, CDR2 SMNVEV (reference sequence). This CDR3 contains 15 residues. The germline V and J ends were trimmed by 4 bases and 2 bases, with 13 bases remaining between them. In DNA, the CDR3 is TGTGCCAGCAGTTATGTGGGAGAACCCACAGATACGCAGTATTTT. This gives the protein CASSYVGEPTDTQYF.

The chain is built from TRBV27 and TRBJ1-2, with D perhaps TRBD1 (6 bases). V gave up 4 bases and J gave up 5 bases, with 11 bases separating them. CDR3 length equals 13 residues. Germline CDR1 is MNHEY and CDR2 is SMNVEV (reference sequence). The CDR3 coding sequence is TGTGCCAGCAGTTGGGGACATGGTTATGGCTACACCTTC. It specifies CASSWGHGYGYTF.

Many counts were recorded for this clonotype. CDR3: CASSPPGQGYEQYF. The DNA for the CDR3 is TGTGCCAGCAGCCCCCCGGGACAGGGGTACGAGCAGTACTTC. The chain combines TRBV7-8 with TRBJ2-7, with TRBD1 matching over 10 bases. The CDR3 extends over 14 amino acids. The germline V gene encodes CDR1 SGHVS and CDR2 FQNEAQ. J gave up 4 bases and V 5 bases, and 5 bases lay outside the gene matches.

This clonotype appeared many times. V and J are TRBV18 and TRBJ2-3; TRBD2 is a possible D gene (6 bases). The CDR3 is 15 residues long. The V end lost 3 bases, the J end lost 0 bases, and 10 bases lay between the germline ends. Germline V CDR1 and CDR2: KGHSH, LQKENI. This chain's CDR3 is CASSPAGSSTDTQYF. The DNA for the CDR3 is TGTGCCAGCTCACCCGCGGGGTCTAGCACAGATACGCAGTATTTT. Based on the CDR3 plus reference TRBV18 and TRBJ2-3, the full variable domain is NAGVMQNPRHLVRRRGQEARLRCSPMKGHSHVYWYRQLPEEGLKFMVYLQKENIIDESGMPKERFSAEFPKEGPSILRIQQVVRGDSAAYFCASSPAGSSTDTQYFGPGTRLTVL.

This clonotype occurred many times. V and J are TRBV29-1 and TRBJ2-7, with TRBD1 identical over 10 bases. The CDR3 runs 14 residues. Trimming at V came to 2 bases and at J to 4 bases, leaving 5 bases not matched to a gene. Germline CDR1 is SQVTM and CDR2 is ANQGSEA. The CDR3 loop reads CSVEMDRGNYEQYF. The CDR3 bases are TGCAGCGTTGAAATGGACAGGGGGAATTACGAGCAGTACTTC.

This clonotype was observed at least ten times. The CDR3 sequence: CASRRDVGNSPLHF. CDR3 DNA sequence: TGCGCCAGCAGACGGGACGTGGGTAATTCACCCCTCCACTTT. The chain is built from TRBV5-1 and TRBJ1-6; weak D call: TRBD1 (5 bases). This CDR3 spans 14 amino acids. Germline CDR1 reads SGHRS; CDR2 reads YFSETQ. V was clipped by 5 bases and J by 6 bases, with 12 bases between them.

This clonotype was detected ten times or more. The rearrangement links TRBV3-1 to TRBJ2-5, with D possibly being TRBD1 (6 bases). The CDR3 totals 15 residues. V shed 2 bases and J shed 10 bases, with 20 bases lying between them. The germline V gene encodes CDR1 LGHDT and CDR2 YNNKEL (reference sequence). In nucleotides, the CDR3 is TGTGCCAGCAGCCAAAACACCGGGACACCTCCGGGCCAGTACTTC. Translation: CASSQNTGTPPGQYF.

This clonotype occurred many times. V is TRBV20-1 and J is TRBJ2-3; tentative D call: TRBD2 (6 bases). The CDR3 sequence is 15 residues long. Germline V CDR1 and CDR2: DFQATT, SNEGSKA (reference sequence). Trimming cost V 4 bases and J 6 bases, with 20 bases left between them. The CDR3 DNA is TGCAGTGCTACCCTTCTCGGGAGCGGTCCCGATACGCAGTATTTT. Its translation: CSATLLGSGPDTQYF.

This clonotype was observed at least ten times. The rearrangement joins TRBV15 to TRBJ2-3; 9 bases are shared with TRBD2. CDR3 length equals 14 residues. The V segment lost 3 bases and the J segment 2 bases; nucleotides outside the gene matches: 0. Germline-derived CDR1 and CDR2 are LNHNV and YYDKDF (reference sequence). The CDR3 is CATSRGLATDTQYF. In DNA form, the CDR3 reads TGTGCCACCAGCAGGGGACTAGCCACAGATACGCAGTATTTT.

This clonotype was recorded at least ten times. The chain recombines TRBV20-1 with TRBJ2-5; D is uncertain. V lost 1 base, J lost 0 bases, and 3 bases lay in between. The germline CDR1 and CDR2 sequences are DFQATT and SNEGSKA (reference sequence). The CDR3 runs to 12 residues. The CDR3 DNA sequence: TGCAGTGCTAGAGGCGACCAAGAGACCCAGTACTTC. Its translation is CSARGDQETQYF.

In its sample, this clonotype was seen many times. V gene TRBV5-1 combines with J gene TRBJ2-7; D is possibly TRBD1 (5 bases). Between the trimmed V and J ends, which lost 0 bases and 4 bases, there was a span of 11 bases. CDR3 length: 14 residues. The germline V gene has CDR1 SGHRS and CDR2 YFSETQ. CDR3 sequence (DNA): TGCGCCAGCAGCTTGGAATCAGGGAATTACGAGCAGTACTTC. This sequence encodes CASSLESGNYEQYF.

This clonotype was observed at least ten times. The CDR3 loop reads CSATRLADLTDTQYF. CDR3 DNA: TGCAGTGCAACCCGACTAGCCGACCTCACAGATACGCAGTATTTT. The chain employs TRBV20-1 and TRBJ2-3; 7 bases are a match to TRBD2. V lost 6 bases and J lost 2; bases outside the gene matches: 11. This CDR3 region has 15 residues. CDR1 and CDR2 from the germline V gene are DFQATT and SNEGSKA (reference sequence).

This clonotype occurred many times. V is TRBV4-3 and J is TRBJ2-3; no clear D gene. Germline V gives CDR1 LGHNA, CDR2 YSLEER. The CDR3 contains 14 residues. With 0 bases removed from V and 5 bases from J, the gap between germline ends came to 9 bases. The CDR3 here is CASSQDPGKDTQYF. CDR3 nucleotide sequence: TGCGCCAGCAGCCAAGATCCTGGGAAAGATACGCAGTATTTT.

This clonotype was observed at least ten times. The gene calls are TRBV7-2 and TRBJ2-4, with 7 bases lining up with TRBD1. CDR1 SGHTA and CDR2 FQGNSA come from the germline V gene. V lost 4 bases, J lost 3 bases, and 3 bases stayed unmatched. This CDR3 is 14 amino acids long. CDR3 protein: CASSSRDSKNIQYF. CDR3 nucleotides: TGTGCCAGCAGCTCCCGGGACAGCAAAAACATTCAGTACTTC.